The next 25 T cell receptor beta chains were all read from a single sample in a study of T cell repertoires in cytomegalovirus infection. TCRdb passed the reads through MiXCR, listing each CDR3 protein once. Here the sample spans around 300,000 distinct CDR3 sequences, over 7.5% being singletons. The sample comprised PBMCs. These receptors all come from a human donor in good health (CMV status not recorded). Some clones in this sample may be carry-over from other donors' samples.

The V and J genes are TRBV2 and TRBJ2-7; TRBD1 aligns across 7 bases. The CDR3 runs 16 residues. V trimming: 5 bases; J trimming: 6 bases; junction bases outside the gene matches: 16. The germline V gene encodes CDR1 SNHLY and CDR2 FYNNEI. The DNA of the CDR3 is TGTGCCAGCAGTCAGTGGACAGGTCGTGAACTCGTCGAGCAGTACTTC. Its protein is CASSQWTGRELVEQYF.

This clonotype was observed a handful of times. This chain connects TRBV6-5 to TRBJ2-1; weak D call: TRBD1 (5 bases). V lost 5 bases and J lost 7, with 24 bases in between. CDR3 length: 17 amino acids. Germline lookup yields CDR1 MNHEY and CDR2 SVGAGI. CDR3 protein: CASSHKLGVGLPNEQFF. The CDR3 DNA reads TGTGCCAGCAGTCATAAATTAGGGGTAGGGCTACCGAATGAGCAGTTCTTC.

Only a few counts were recorded for this clonotype. The chain recombines TRBV7-9 with TRBJ1-2; 8 nucleotides match TRBD1. With V trimmed by 5 bases and J by 8 bases, 4 bases remained unmatched. The CDR3 is 12 amino acids. The germline CDR1 and CDR2 sequences are SEHNR and FQNEAQ (reference sequence). The CDR3 loop is CASSADRAGYTF. CDR3 nucleotide sequence: TGTGCCAGCAGCGCGGACAGGGCAGGCTACACCTTC.

This clonotype was detected ten times or more. The J gene is TRBJ2-1, the V gene TRBV28, with 7 bases identical to TRBD2. V dropped 4 bases and J dropped 4; count of bases not matched to a gene: 4. Germline loops: CDR1 MDHEN, CDR2 SYDVKM. This CDR3 has 14 amino acids. The CDR3 sequence: CASSSLAEYNEQFF. For the CDR3, the DNA is TGTGCCAGCAGTTCTCTAGCGGAATACAATGAGCAGTTCTTC.

The chain links TRBV29-1 to TRBJ2-7, with 7 bases identical to TRBD1. V dropped 4 bases and J dropped 4; count of bases not matched to a gene: 4. Germline V gene data show CDR1 as SQVTM and CDR2 as ANQGSEA. The CDR3 runs to 12 residues. The CDR3 region has the DNA TGCAGCGTTGGGGACAGCTGGTACGAGCAGTACTTC. Amino acid sequence: CSVGDSWYEQYF.

In this sample, this clonotype turned up a few times. The rearrangement joins TRBV30 to TRBJ2-3; the match to TRBD2 covers 16 bases. Per germline, CDR1 GTSNPN and CDR2 SVGIG (reference sequence). V shed 7 bases and J 3 bases; nucleotides not matched to a gene: 1. This CDR3 is built from 14 residues. Written as DNA, the CDR3 is TGTGCCTCGGGACTAGCGGGGGGGACAGATACGCAGTATTTT. Encoded protein: CASGLAGGTDTQYF.

This clonotype was recorded a few times. The chain combines TRBV4-3 with TRBJ2-7; maybe TRBD2 (5 bases). Trimming left V 0 bases short and J 1 base short, with 7 bases between. In germline, CDR1 is LGHNA, CDR2 YSLEER. This CDR3 spans 14 amino acids. CDR3 in DNA: TGCGCCAGCAGCCAAGAACGGACTTCCTACGAGCAGTACTTC. Translating gives CASSQERTSYEQYF.

V and J are TRBV20-1 and TRBJ2-5; 7 bases fit TRBD2. Germline CDR1 DFQATT, CDR2 SNEGSKA (reference sequence). There are 13 residues in the CDR3. Germline trimming cut 7 bases from V and 1 base from J; bases unmatched to any gene: 6. As DNA, the CDR3 is TGCAGTGTTCCCGGGACTACCCAAGAGACCCAGTACTTC. This codes for CSVPGTTQETQYF.

This clonotype was seen repeatedly, ten times or more. The chain recombines TRBV7-6 with TRBJ1-4; no firm D call. V was cut by 1 base and J by 8 bases, with 11 bases left in between. This CDR3 has 14 residues. Per germline, CDR1 SGHVS and CDR2 FNYEAQ. In DNA, the CDR3 is TGTGCCAGCAGCTTAGGCCCGACGGGAGAAAAACTGTTTTTT. Encoded protein: CASSLGPTGEKLFF. Combining the CDR3 with reference TRBV7-6 and TRBJ1-4 gives the whole variable domain GAGVSQSPRYKVTKRGQDVALRCDPISGHVSLYWYRQALGQGPEFLTYFNYEAQQDKSGLPNDRFSAERPEGSISTLTIQRTEQRDSAMYRCASSLGPTGEKLFFGSGTQLSVL.

This clonotype was counted only a few times. V is TRBV19 and J is TRBJ2-7, with a tentative D call TRBD1 (6 bases). CDR1 is LNHDA and CDR2 is SQIVND in the germline V gene (reference sequence). Trimming removed 1 base at V and 0 bases at J, with 13 bases between. The length of the CDR3 is 16 residues. The CDR3 sequence: CASSIGARGPSYEQYF. The CDR3 DNA sequence: TGTGCCAGTAGTATAGGAGCCAGGGGACCCTCCTACGAGCAGTACTTC.

This clonotype has at least ten counts. The genes are TRBV7-2 and TRBJ1-2; perhaps TRBD1 as D (5 bases). V shed 2 bases and J shed 6 bases, with 10 bases lying between them. CDR1 is SGHTA, CDR2 FQGNSA, per germline. The CDR3 sequence is 13 residues long. The CDR3 DNA is TGTGCCAGCAGCTTAACCAGGGTCGATGGCTACACCTTC. This sequence encodes CASSLTRVDGYTF.

This clonotype was seen repeatedly, ten times or more. DNA for the CDR3: TGTGCCACCAAAGGGGGACACTCTGGAAACACCATATATTTT. Translating gives CATKGGHSGNTIYF. This rearrangement joins TRBV7-2 to TRBJ1-3; possible D gene TRBD1, 6 bases. V was trimmed by 10 bases and J by 0 bases, leaving 13 bases between them. Germline V gives CDR1 SGHTA, CDR2 FQGNSA. The CDR3 extends over 14 amino acids.

The chain combines TRBV12-3 or TRBV12-4 with TRBJ2-5; TRBD2 matches at 8 bases. The CDR3 has 14 amino acids. The J segment lost 5 bases and the V segment lost 10 bases, leaving 12 bases of the junction unmatched. The CDR3 region is CAIRSGGPGETQYF. The DNA for the CDR3 is TGTGCCATTAGGAGCGGGGGACCCGGGGAGACCCAGTACTTC.

This clonotype occurred a few times. V and J are TRBV6-5 and TRBJ2-6, with 7 nucleotides matching TRBD1. The germline CDR1 and CDR2 sequences are MNHEY and SVGAGI. With V trimmed by 6 bases and J by 2 bases, 7 bases remained unmatched. The CDR3 contains 16 residues. The CDR3 reads CASSRADRAGANVLTF. The CDR3 region has the DNA TGTGCCAGCAGCCGTGCCGACAGGGCTGGGGCCAACGTCCTGACTTTC.

This clonotype was recorded many times. Here the CDR3 reads CASSLFEQTNQPQHF. DNA for the CDR3: TGTGCCAGCAGCTTATTTGAACAGACCAATCAGCCCCAGCATTTT. The chain couples TRBV5-5 to TRBJ1-5; D is unresolved. This CDR3 has 15 amino acids. Trimming removed 2 bases from V and 3 bases from J, with 12 bases in between. Germline V gene data show CDR1 as SGHKS and CDR2 as YYEKEE (reference sequence).

This clonotype was detected once. Given a much more abundant clone one base away, this may be a read error. The chain uses TRBV7-2 and TRBJ2-7; D remains unclear. Germline CDR1 SGHTA, CDR2 FQGNSA. CDR3 length: 12 amino acids. V was shortened by 3 bases and J by 8 bases, with 11 bases between the two germline ends. The CDR3 sequence is CASSFNGYQQYF. CDR3 DNA sequence: TGTGCCAGCAGCTTTAACGGTTACCAGCAGTACTTC.

The chain joins TRBV19 to TRBJ2-7, with 9 bases lining up with TRBD1. This CDR3 is 14 amino acids long. Germline loops: CDR1 LNHDA, CDR2 SQIVND (reference sequence). The J segment lost 6 bases and the V segment lost 5 bases, leaving 8 bases of the junction unmatched. CDR3 bases: TGTGCCAGTAGTGCACAGGGGGCTGGATCCGAGCAGTACTTC. As protein: CASSAQGAGSEQYF.

The rearrangement joins TRBV9 to TRBJ2-1; weak D call: TRBD1 (7 bases). V was clipped by 4 bases and J by 7 bases, with 18 bases between them. Per germline, CDR1 SGDLS and CDR2 YYNGEE. The CDR3 totals 15 residues. The CDR3 DNA is TGTGCCAGCAGCTTGGCAGGGGGAGGACGGAATGAGCAGTTCTTC. Translating gives CASSLAGGGRNEQFF.

The rearrangement joins TRBV7-9 to TRBJ1-5, with 8 bases identical to TRBD1. Trimming took 3 bases from V and 1 from J; bases not matched to a gene: 2. The germline V gene has CDR1 SEHNR and CDR2 FQNEAQ (reference sequence). This CDR3 contains 15 residues. The CDR3: CASSLNRGSNQPQHF. The DNA of the CDR3 is TGTGCCAGCAGCTTGAACAGGGGGAGCAATCAGCCCCAGCATTTT.

This clonotype was seen repeatedly, ten times or more. CDR3: CASSPGTSGGYEQYF. The CDR3 region has the DNA TGCGCCAGCAGTCCCGGAACTAGCGGGGGTTACGAGCAGTACTTC. This rearrangement joins TRBV4-3 to TRBJ2-7; 11 bases match TRBD2. Germline CDR1 and CDR2: LGHNA and YSLEER. The CDR3 extends over 15 amino acids. V shed 6 bases, J shed 4 bases, and the junction held 8 bases outside the gene matches.

In nucleotides, the CDR3 is TGTGCCAGCCGGACTAGCGGAGTCTACGAGCAGTACTTC. Its protein is CASRTSGVYEQYF. V is TRBV12-3 or TRBV12-4 and J is TRBJ2-7, with TRBD2 matching 10 bases. V was pared by 8 bases and J by 3 bases, with 4 bases of the junction left unmatched. This CDR3 has 13 amino acids.

This clonotype turned up a few times. V gene TRBV14 combines with J gene TRBJ2-7; D might be TRBD1 or TRBD2, each matching 5 bases. The length of the CDR3 is 15 residues. Trimming removed 5 bases at V and 0 bases at J, with 14 bases between. Germline V gene sequence: CDR1 SGHDN, CDR2 FVKESK. In DNA form, the CDR3 reads TGTGCCAGCAGCTCGGATCGGGACCCCTCCTACGAGCAGTACTTC. As protein: CASSSDRDPSYEQYF.

This clonotype was found many times. The chain combines TRBV10-2 with TRBJ1-1, with D possibly TRBD1 on 5 matching bases. Germline assignment: CDR1 WSHSY and CDR2 SAAADI. CDR3 length: 14 residues. V lost 2 bases to trimming and J lost 7 bases, with 14 bases between them. CDR3 loop: CASSEQGPKGEAFF. The CDR3 DNA follows: TGCGCCAGCAGTGAGCAGGGTCCAAAGGGTGAAGCTTTCTTT.

The chain employs TRBV20-1 and TRBJ2-1; D might be TRBD2 (5 bases). Germline V CDR1 and CDR2: DFQATT, SNEGSKA (reference sequence). This CDR3 region has 15 residues. V was clipped by 0 bases and J by 1 base, with 10 bases between them. The CDR3 DNA reads as TGCAGTGCTAGAGATTTTGAGGGATCCTACAATGAGCAGTTCTTC. Protein: CSARDFEGSYNEQFF.

V is TRBV7-2 and J is TRBJ2-2, with D possibly being TRBD1 (6 bases). Trimming took 5 bases from V and 4 from J, leaving 14 bases between them. This CDR3 contains 15 residues. Germline assignment: CDR1 SGHTA and CDR2 FQGNSA. CDR3: CASSALWGPTGELFF. The CDR3, as DNA: TGTGCCAGCAGCGCCCTCTGGGGGCCCACCGGGGAGCTGTTTTTT. Drawing the rest from reference TRBV7-2 and TRBJ2-2, the complete variable domain is GAGVSQSPSNKVTEKGKDVELRCDPISGHTALYWYRQSLGQGLEFLIYFQGNSAPDKSGLPSDRFSAERTGGSVSTLTIQRTQQEDSAVYLCASSALWGPTGELFFGEGSRLTVL.